A selection of T cell receptor beta chains follows, all from one sample in a study of blood T cell repertoires in COVID-19. TCRdb's table, derived via immunoSEQ multiplex PCR, lists solely in-frame clones and lacks some. The top ten hold 1.5% to 1.9% of the sample, which has under 450,000 clones, around 91% seen once. The sample taken for sequencing was peripheral blood. These receptors were collected from a middle-aged woman with COVID-19, enrolled during active disease. The CDR3 runs from the conserved cysteine through the conserved F or W. Fields, in order: V gene, J gene, clone size, D gene, CDR3 protein, CDR3 DNA. The D gene is left open where the match is weak. Some rows mark clone size as missing; the rest say once, few, many or name a class of expanded clone.

TRBV7-8	TRBJ1-5	.	.	CASSLSEGNQPQHF	TGTGCCAGCAGCCTTTCGGAGGGGAATCAGCCCCAGCATTTT
TRBV7-6	TRBJ2-7	.	.	CASSPRAGPSYEQYF	TGTGCCAGCAGCCCCCGAGCGGGTCCCTCCTACGAGCAGTACTTC
TRBV19	TRBJ1-5	.	.	CASSIGRGLKPQHF	TGTGCCAGTAGTATCGGCAGGGGCTTAAAGCCCCAGCATTTT
TRBV30	TRBJ2-7	few	.	CAWKTRGSSYEQYF	TGTGCCTGGAAGACACGGGGGAGCTCCTACGAGCAGTACTTC
TRBV5-1	TRBJ1-1	few	.	CASSREGNTEAFF	TGCGCCAGCAGCCGGGAGGGGAACACTGAAGCTTTCTTT
TRBV5-1	TRBJ1-3	.	TRBD1	CASSDRGRNTIYF	TGCGCCAGCTCGGACAGGGGGAGGAACACCATATATTTT
TRBV6-5	TRBJ1-1	.	.	CASSSLPGGEAFF	TGTGCCAGCAGTTCCCTCCCCGGCGGTGAAGCTTTCTTT
TRBV5-1	TRBJ2-3	.	TRBD2	CASRREGDLPTDTQYF	TGCGCCAGCAGACGGGAGGGGGACCTACCCACAGATACGCAGTATTTT
TRBV6-5	TRBJ2-1	.	.	CASSYSGATNNEQFF	TGTGCCAGCAGTTACTCGGGGGCCACTAATAATGAGCAGTTCTTC
TRBV29-1	TRBJ2-5	.	TRBD2	CSARTSGSETQYF	TGCAGCGCTCGAACTAGCGGCTCAGAGACCCAGTACTTC
TRBV7-2	TRBJ1-1	.	.	CASSLEFLNTEAFF	TGTGCCAGCAGCTTGGAGTTTTTGAACACTGAAGCTTTCTTT
TRBV28	TRBJ2-2	.	TRBD1	CASTYGQGRFVAGELFF	TGTGCCAGCACTTACGGACAGGGGCGGTTTGTGGCCGGGGAGCTGTTTTTT
TRBV28	TRBJ2-2	.	TRBD1	CASSLSAGGAAGELFF	TGTGCCAGCAGTTTATCGGCAGGGGGCGCGGCCGGGGAGCTGTTTTTT
TRBV4-2	TRBJ1-5	.	TRBD1	CASSEERTGDNQPQHF	TGTGCCAGCAGCGAAGAGAGGACAGGGGACAATCAGCCCCAGCATTTT
TRBV5-1	TRBJ1-1	.	TRBD1	CASSSDGQAVKNTEAFF	TGCGCCAGCAGCTCCGATGGACAGGCTGTGAAGAACACTGAAGCTTTCTTT
TRBV7-8	TRBJ2-3	.	TRBD2	CASSHHPPGLAGASADTQYF	TGTGCCAGCAGCCACCACCCCCCGGGACTAGCGGGAGCGAGTGCAGATACGCAGTATTTT
TRBV4-3	TRBJ1-3	.	.	CASSPNRAEDTIYF	TGCGCCAGCAGCCCGAACCGGGCGGAGGACACCATATATTTT
TRBV28	TRBJ2-7	.	.	CASSPPGVLYEQYF	TGTGCCAGCAGTCCCCCAGGGGTCCTCTACGAGCAGTACTTC
TRBV4-3	TRBJ2-2	.	.	CASSQDRGGELFF	TGCGCCAGCAGCCAAGATAGGGGCGGGGAGCTGTTTTTT
TRBV6-2/TRBV6-3	TRBJ1-1	.	.	CASSGAVNTEAFF	TGTGCCAGCAGTGGGGCAGTGAACACTGAAGCTTTCTTT
TRBV18	TRBJ1-2	.	TRBD1	CASSPMPVTQGDYGYTF	TGTGCCAGCTCACCCATGCCCGTTACACAGGGGGACTATGGCTACACCTTC
TRBV4-3	TRBJ1-6	.	.	CASSQDSPPSSYNSPLHF	TGCGCCAGCAGCCAAGATTCACCGCCCAGCTCCTATAATTCACCCCTCCACTTT
TRBV28	TRBJ2-1	.	.	CASSLTGSTYNEQFF	TGTGCCAGCAGTTTGACGGGATCCACCTACAATGAGCAGTTCTTC
TRBV28	TRBJ1-5	few	TRBD1	CASSFRQGNSNQPQHF	TGTGCCAGCAGTTTTCGACAGGGGAATAGCAATCAGCCCCAGCATTTT
TRBV18	TRBJ1-3	once	.	CASSPPLKLLTSGNTIYF	TGTGCCAGCTCACCACCGCTTAAACTACTTACATCTGGAAACACCATATATTTT
TRBV30	TRBJ2-7	once	TRBD2	CAWSLGRGIEQYF	TGTGCCTGGAGTCTCGGGAGGGGAATCGAGCAGTACTTC
TRBV19	TRBJ1-2	.	TRBD1	CASSGPGQPYGYTF	TGTGCCAGTAGTGGCCCGGGACAGCCGTATGGCTACACCTTC
TRBV6-6	TRBJ1-1	.	TRBD1	CASSSWDRSTEAFF	TGTGCCAGCAGTTCCTGGGACAGATCCACTGAAGCTTTCTTT
TRBV7-2	TRBJ1-3	few	.	CASSSGGGSSGNTIYF	TGTGCCAGCAGCTCGGGGGGAGGGAGCTCTGGAAACACCATATATTTT
TRBV4-3	TRBJ2-5	once	TRBD1	CASSRLTGVETQYF	TGCGCCAGCAGCCGACTAACAGGGGTGGAGACCCAGTACTTC
TRBV19	TRBJ1-1	.	.	CASSIPEDRDTEAFF	TGTGCCAGTAGTATTCCCGAGGACAGAGACACTGAAGCTTTCTTT
TRBV3-1/TRBV3-2	TRBJ2-7	.	TRBD1	CASSRDSSVAYEQYF	TGTGCCAGCAGCCGGGACAGTTCGGTGGCGTACGAGCAGTACTTC
TRBV9	TRBJ1-5	.	.	CASSVGGQANQPQHF	TGTGCCAGCAGCGTAGGGGGGCAGGCCAATCAGCCCCAGCATTTT
TRBV7-9	TRBJ1-6	.	TRBD1	CASSLRQGDSPLHF	TGTGCCAGCAGCTTACGACAGGGGGATTCACCCCTCCACTTT
TRBV24-1	TRBJ1-2	.	.	CATSHRGGYGYTF	TGTGCCACCAGTCATAGGGGAGGCTATGGCTACACCTTC